This TCR beta chain was profiled in a study of regulatory T cells in long-lasting Graves disease. General study findings and limits: Repertoires from persistent disease leaned toward TRBV28, TRBJ1-2 and TRBJ2-5. Researchers reported studying only peripheral blood, not thyroid tissue. Whereas new patients shared roughly 910 public clonotypes, persistent patients shared more, at 2,500 to 3,500.

This clonotype was counted a few times. Its antigen is as yet unknown. Time point meaning: newly diagnosed GD, antithyroid drugs for less than 3 months. There was RNA extracted from PBMCs, and the TCR library was made from it. CDR3-region Arm-PCR and iRepertoire HTBI primers produced the TCR beta libraries. TCRdb fed the multiplex PCR reads into MiXCR, producing one record per CDR3 protein. The table has hundreds of thousands of distinct CDR3 sequences, approximately 16% seen once. The CDR3 has 13 amino acids. From germline, CDR1 is SGHDN and CDR2 FVKESK. V was clipped by 3 bases and J by 6 bases, with 6 bases between them. Another study also made use of these data, one on T cells in Graves' hyperthyroidism and ophthalmopathy. From that paper: The HTBI set primed first-round TCR CDR3 RT-PCR.

The receptor was derived from a man aged 40-49 years with Graves disease. The chain joins TRBV14 to TRBJ1-6, with unresolved D. The starting material was peripheral blood mononuclear cells (PBMCs), obtained at new diagnosis, from a patient treated with antithyroid drugs. CDR3 nucleotide sequence: TGTGCCAGCAGCCAGGACCTTAATTCACCCCTCCACTTT. The encoded protein is CASSQDLNSPLHF.